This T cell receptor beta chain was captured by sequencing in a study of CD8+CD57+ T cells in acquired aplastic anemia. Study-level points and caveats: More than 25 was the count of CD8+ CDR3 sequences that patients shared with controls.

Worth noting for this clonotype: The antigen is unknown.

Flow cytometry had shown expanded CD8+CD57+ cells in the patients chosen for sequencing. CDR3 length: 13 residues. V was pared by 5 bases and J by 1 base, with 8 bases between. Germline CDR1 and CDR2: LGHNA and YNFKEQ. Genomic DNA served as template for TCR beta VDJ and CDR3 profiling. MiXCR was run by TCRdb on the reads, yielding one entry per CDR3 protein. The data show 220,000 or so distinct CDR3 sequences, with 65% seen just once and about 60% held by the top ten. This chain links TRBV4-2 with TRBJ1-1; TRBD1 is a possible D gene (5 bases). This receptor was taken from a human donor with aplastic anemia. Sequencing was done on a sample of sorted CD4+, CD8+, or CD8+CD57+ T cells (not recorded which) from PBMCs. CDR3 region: CASSSTENTEAFF. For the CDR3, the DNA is TGTGCCAGCAGCTCGACAGAGAACACTGAAGCTTTCTTT.